This T cell receptor beta chain emerged from a study of blood T cell repertoires in COVID-19. At the level of the study: From the United States, Italy and Spain came samples of acute and convalescent COVID-19.

The V segment lost 1 base and the J segment 9 bases; nucleotides outside the gene matches: 9. CDR3 length: 16 amino acids. Germline V gives CDR1 SEHNR, CDR2 FQNEAQ (reference sequence). The table lists this clone with a few counts. In the original processing: By means of reference gene primer amplification, nucleated cell counts were estimated. The protocol was immunoSEQ multiplex PCR, while the TCRdb copy is restricted to in-frame clones and leaves out a portion. The V and J calls and the clone size are those of that table, but D and trimming were determined from the DNA. The sample records more than 90,000 clones, around 80% being singletons.

The chain recombines TRBV7-9 with TRBJ2-1; 10 positions match TRBD1. The TCR was taken from a man in his 70s with acute or convalescent COVID-19. Sequencing was done on a sample of peripheral blood. CDR3 loop: CASSLGMGQGNTEQFF. For the CDR3, the DNA is TGTGCCAGCAGCTTAGGTATGGGACAGGGGAACACTGAGCAGTTCTTC. Together with reference TRBV7-9 and TRBJ2-1, the CDR3 gives the full variable domain: DTGVSQNPRHKITKRGQNVTFRCDPISEHNRLYWYRQTLGQGPEFLTYFQNEAQLEKSRLLSDRFSAERPKGSFSTLEIQRTEQGDSAMYLCASSLGMGQGNTEQFFGPGTRLTVL.